The sequence of this T cell receptor (beta chain) was determined in a study of OX40 agonist ivuxolimab in advanced cancers. About the study: The drug used for patients, ivuxolimab, was an agonistic anti-OX40 (CD134) antibody.

The method was immunoSEQ multiplex PCR; TCRdb's version includes in-frame clones alone and lacks a portion of them. The data hold approximately 82,000 clones, with 90% to 95% observed a single time. Germline-derived CDR1 and CDR2 are SGHKS and YYEKEE (reference sequence). The CDR3 extends over 11 amino acids. Trimming left V 5 bases short and J 8 bases short, with 7 bases between. The clonotype was recovered from an adult with an advanced solid tumor such as melanoma, head and neck, liver or kidney cancer. The sequencing here drew on CD4+ or CD8+ T cells sorted from blood, taken in a trial of the OX40 agonist ivuxolimab. The chain uses TRBV5-5 and TRBJ1-4; D not certain. CDR3 in DNA: TGTGCCAGCAGGCTTGGGGAAAAACTGTTTTTT. Translated, it gives CASRLGEKLFF.